This is a list of T cell receptor beta chains from one sample in a study of graft-versus-host responses after intestinal transplantation. These receptors are not linked to any known antigen. Assay used: immunoSEQ multiplex PCR; TCRdb lists only in-frame clones, some missing. The table has around 100,000 clones, approximately 93% seen once; the top ten hold around 1%. The material was unstimulated CD8+ T cells sorted from spleen or lymph node cells, obtained before intestinal transplant. The source of these receptors is a human donor who received an intestinal transplant. CDR3s include the opening cysteine and the closing phenylalanine or tryptophan. A D gene is named only where the DNA matches it firmly. Clone size is given for some rows only: seen once, a few or many times, or a class if the clone is expanded.

CASISRDMNTEAFF	TGTGCCAGCATCTCGAGGGACATGAACACTGAAGCTTTCTTT	-	-	TRBV2	TRBJ1-1
CASSEAGRDTLGHEQYF	TGTGCCAGCAGTGAAGCGGGGCGGGACACCCTCGGGCACGAGCAGTACTTC	-	-	TRBV2	TRBJ2-7
CASSPWGAASYNEQFF	TGTGCCAGCAGCCCATGGGGCGCAGCCAGTTACAATGAGCAGTTCTTC	-	-	TRBV5-6	TRBJ2-1
CASSRGTDYTEAFF	TGTGCCAGCAGCCGCGGGACAGATTACACTGAAGCTTTCTTT	-	TRBD1	TRBV14	TRBJ1-1
CSVATGGYEQYF	TGCAGCGTTGCGACAGGGGGCTACGAGCAGTACTTC	-	TRBD1	TRBV29-1	TRBJ2-7
CASSEHRWSYEQYF	TGTGCCAGCAGTGAACATAGATGGTCCTACGAGCAGTACTTC	-	-	TRBV6-1	TRBJ2-7
CASSYGGGIQETQYF	TGTGCCAGCAGTTATGGGGGGGGGATCCAAGAGACCCAGTACTTC	-	TRBD2	TRBV6-5	TRBJ2-5
CSALADSSTDTQYF	TGCAGCGCACTAGCGGACAGTAGCACAGATACGCAGTATTTT	once	TRBD2	TRBV29-1	TRBJ2-3
CASSLDHTDTQYF	TGTGCCAGCAGTTTGGACCACACAGATACGCAGTATTTT	-	-	TRBV6-1	TRBJ2-3
CASSIFGGGDYNEQFF	TGTGCCAGTAGTATCTTCGGCGGGGGCGACTACAATGAGCAGTTCTTC	once	-	TRBV19	TRBJ2-1
CASSSTVDNEKLFF	TGCGCCAGCAGTTCGACAGTCGATAATGAAAAACTGTTTTTT	few	-	TRBV5-1	TRBJ1-4
CASSLVRGGQDTQYF	TGTGCCAGCAGCTTAGTACGGGGGGGCCAAGATACGCAGTATTTT	-	TRBD2	TRBV7-2	TRBJ2-3
CASSQRSTPGELFF	TGCGCCAGCAGCCAACGTTCGACCCCCGGGGAGCTGTTTTTT	-	-	TRBV4-1	TRBJ2-2
CASSAREWWAFGYTF	TGTGCCAGCAGCGCTCGGGAGTGGTGGGCTTTTGGCTACACCTTC	-	-	TRBV7-2	TRBJ1-2